This T cell receptor beta chain was retrieved from a study of cytomegalovirus exposure and HLA in healthy donors. Primers: 60 Vbeta forward and 13 Jbeta reverse. Only in-frame clones appear in the TCRdb table, and some are missing; sequencing was by immunoSEQ multiplex PCR. The sample lists 170,000 or so clones, 84% seen once, with around 0.41% in the top ten. The CDR3 is made up of 14 amino acids. Germline V gene lookup returns CDR1 MNHEY and CDR2 SMNVEV (reference sequence). V gave up 3 bases and J gave up 8 bases, with 14 bases separating them. The V call is TRBV27, the J call TRBJ2-1, with TRBD1 as a possible D gene (5 bases). Input material: PBMCs. This TCR was recovered from a boy aged 2 to 10 in good health and CMV-seronegative. The DNA of the CDR3 is TGTGCCAGCAGTTTGCCTGGCAGGGTCCATGAGCAGTTCTTC. Protein sequence: CASSLPGRVHEQFF.